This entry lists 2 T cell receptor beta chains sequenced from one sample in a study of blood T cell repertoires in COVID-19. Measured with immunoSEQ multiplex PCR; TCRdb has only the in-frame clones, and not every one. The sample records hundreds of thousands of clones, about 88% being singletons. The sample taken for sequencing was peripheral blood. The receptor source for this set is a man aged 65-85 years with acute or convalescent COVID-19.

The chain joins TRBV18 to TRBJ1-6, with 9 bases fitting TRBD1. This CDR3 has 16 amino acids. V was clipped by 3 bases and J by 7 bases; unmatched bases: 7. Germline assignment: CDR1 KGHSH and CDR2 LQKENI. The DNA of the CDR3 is TGTGCCAGCTCACCGCGACAGGGACAGGGCAATTCACCCCTCCACTTT. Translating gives CASSPRQGQGNSPLHF.

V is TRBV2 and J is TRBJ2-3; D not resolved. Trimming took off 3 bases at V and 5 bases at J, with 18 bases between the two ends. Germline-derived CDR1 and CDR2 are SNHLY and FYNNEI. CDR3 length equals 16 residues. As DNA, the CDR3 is TGTGCCAGCAGTGAGTCCTGGCGCCCGACGGGAGATACGCAGTATTTT. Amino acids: CASSESWRPTGDTQYF.